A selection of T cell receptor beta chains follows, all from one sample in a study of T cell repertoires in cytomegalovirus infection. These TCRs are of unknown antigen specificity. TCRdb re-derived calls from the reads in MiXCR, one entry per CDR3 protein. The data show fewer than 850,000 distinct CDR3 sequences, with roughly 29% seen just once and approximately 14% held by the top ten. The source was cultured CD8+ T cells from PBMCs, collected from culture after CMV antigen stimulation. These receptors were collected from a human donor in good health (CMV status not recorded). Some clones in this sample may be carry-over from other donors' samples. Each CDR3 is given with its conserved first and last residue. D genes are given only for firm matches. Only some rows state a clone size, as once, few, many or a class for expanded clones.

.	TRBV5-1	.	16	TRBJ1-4	TGCGCCAGCAGCCGTCACGTCCCAGTCCCGGAGGAAAAACTGTTTTTT	CASSRHVPVPEEKLFF
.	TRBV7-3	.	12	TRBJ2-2	TGTGCCAGCACCGATTACACCGGGGAGCTGTTTTTT	CASTDYTGELFF
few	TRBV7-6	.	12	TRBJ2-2	TGTGCCAGCAGTCAAGGCCGCGGGGAGCTGTTTTTT	CASSQGRGELFF
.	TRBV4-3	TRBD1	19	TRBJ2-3	TGCGCCAGCAGCCAATCGCTGGCATGGACAGGGGACCTCACAGATACGCAGTATTTT	CASSQSLAWTGDLTDTQYF
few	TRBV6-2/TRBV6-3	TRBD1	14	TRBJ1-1	TGTGCCAGCAGAGAAGACAGGGGAGGTGTTGAAGCTTTCTTT	CASREDRGGVEAFF
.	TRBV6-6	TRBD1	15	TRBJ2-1	TGTGCCAGCAGCCTGACAGGGGAACATTACAATGAGCAGTTCTTC	CASSLTGEHYNEQFF
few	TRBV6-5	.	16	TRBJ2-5	TGTGCCAGCAACCCAAGGGGGGGCAGGGGGCTAGAGACCCAGTACTTC	CASNPRGGRGLETQYF
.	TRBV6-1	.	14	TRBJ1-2	TGTGCCAGCAGACCCGGGACACCCCGGGATGGCTACACCTTC	CASRPGTPRDGYTF
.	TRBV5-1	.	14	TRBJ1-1	TGCGCCAGCAGCTTCAAAGTCGAGAACACTGAAGCTTTCTTT	CASSFKVENTEAFF
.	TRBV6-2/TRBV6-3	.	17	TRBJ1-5	TGTGCCAGCAGTTACCCAAACCTAGGACGGCTCAATCAGCCCCAGCATTTT	CASSYPNLGRLNQPQHF
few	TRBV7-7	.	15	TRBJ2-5	TGTGCTAGCAGCTTAGCTCCTGTGGGTGCCGAGACCCAGTACTTC	CASSLAPVGAETQYF
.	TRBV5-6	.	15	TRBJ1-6	TGTGCCAGCAGCCCCAAATCCTCGAGGTATTCACCCCTCCACTTT	CASSPKSSRYSPLHF
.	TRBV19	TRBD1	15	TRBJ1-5	TGTGCCCTTCCCGGGACAGGGGGTCGAAATCAGCCCCAGCATTTT	CALPGTGGRNQPQHF
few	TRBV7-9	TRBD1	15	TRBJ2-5	TGTGCCAGCAGCCGAGGAAGGGACAGTTCAGAGACCCAGTACTTC	CASSRGRDSSETQYF
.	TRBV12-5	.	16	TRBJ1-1	TGTGCTAGTGGTTTGGTAGGCGACATCCTTAACACTGAAGCTTTCTTT	CASGLVGDILNTEAFF
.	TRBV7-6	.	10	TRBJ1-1	TGTGCCAGCGTTCTCGGTAAAGCTTTCTTT	CASVLGKAFF
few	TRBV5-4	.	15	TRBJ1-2	TGTGCCAGCAGCTTGCTAGAGGGCGGAAACTATGGCTACACCTTC	CASSLLEGGNYGYTF
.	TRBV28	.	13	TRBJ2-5	TGTGCCAGCAGTTTGCCCGGGGAAAAGACCCAGTACTTC	CASSLPGEKTQYF
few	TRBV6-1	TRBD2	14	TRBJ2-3	TGTGCCAGCAGTGAACAGGGAGGGACAGATACGCAGTATTTT	CASSEQGGTDTQYF
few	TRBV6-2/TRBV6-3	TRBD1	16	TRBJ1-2	TGTGCCAGCAGAATATCGGACAGGCCGTTATACTATGGCTACACCTTC	CASRISDRPLYYGYTF
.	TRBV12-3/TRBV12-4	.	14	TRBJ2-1	TGTGCCAGCAGTTTCCAGGGAGACTACAATGAGCAGTTCTTC	CASSFQGDYNEQFF
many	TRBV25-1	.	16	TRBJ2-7	TGTGCCAGCAGTGCCACAGTACAGCAAAGCTCCTACGAGCAGTACTTC	CASSATVQQSSYEQYF
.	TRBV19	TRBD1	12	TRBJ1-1	TGTGCCACCCGGGGACAGGGTGTTGAAGGTTTCTTT	CATRGQGVEGFF
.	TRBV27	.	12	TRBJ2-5	TGTGCAGCAAAGGGGCCCCAAGAGACCCAGTACTTC	CAAKGPQETQYF
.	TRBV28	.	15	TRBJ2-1	TGTGCCAACAGTCGACAGACAGTGGCCTACAATGAGCAGTTCTTC	CANSRQTVAYNEQFF
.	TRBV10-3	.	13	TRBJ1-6	TGTGCCATCAGTGATAGCTGGTACTCACCCCTCCACTTT	CAISDSWYSPLHF
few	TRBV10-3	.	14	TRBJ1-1	TGTGCCATCATAGCGGGGGAATCGAACACTGAAGCTTTCTTT	CAIIAGESNTEAFF
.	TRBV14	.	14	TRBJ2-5	TGTGCCAGCAGCCACAGGGATTACCAAGAGACCCAGTACTTC	CASSHRDYQETQYF
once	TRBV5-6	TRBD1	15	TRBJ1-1	TGTGCCAGCAGCTTCTACAGGGGGCTTGCCACTGAAGCTTTCTTT	CASSFYRGLATEAFF
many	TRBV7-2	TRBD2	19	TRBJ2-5	TGTGCCAGCAGCTTAACGGTACCCCCGCAGCGAGCGGGGCAAGAGACCCAGTACTTC	CASSLTVPPQRAGQETQYF
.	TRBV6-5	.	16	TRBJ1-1	TGTGCCAGCAGTTACTCGGGACTCTCCCCGGGCACTGAAGCTTTCTTT	CASSYSGLSPGTEAFF
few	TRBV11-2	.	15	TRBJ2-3	TGTGCCAGCAGCTTAGTATCGACAATCCAGGATACGCAGTATTTT	CASSLVSTIQDTQYF
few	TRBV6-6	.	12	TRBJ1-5	TGTGCCAGCAGTCACGGGCCTCAGCCCCAGCATTTT	CASSHGPQPQHF
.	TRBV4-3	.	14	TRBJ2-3	TGCGCCAGCAGCCCGGGGACAACCTCGGGTACGCAGTATTTT	CASSPGTTSGTQYF
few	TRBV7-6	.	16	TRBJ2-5	TGTGCCAGCGCCTATACCCCCGCGCTTCCCCAAGAGACCCAGTACTTC	CASAYTPALPQETQYF
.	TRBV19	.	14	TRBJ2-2	TGTGCCAGTAGTATGGAGGGTTACACCGGGGAGCTGTTTTTT	CASSMEGYTGELFF
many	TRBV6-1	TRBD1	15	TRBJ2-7	TGTGCCAGCAGTGAGAGGGCAGGGGGCAGCTACGAGCAGTACTTC	CASSERAGGSYEQYF
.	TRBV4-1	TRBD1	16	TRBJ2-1	TGCGCCAGCAGCCAATGGACAGGGGGCTCCTACAATGAGCAGTTCTTC	CASSQWTGGSYNEQFF
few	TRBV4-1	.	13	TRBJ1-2	TGCGCCAGCAGCCAAGAAACCGTGCATGGCTACACCTTC	CASSQETVHGYTF
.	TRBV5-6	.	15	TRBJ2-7	TGTGCCAGCAGCTTTGGGACACCCTTGGCCCACGAGCAGTACTTC	CASSFGTPLAHEQYF
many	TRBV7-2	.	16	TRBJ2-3	TGTGCCAGCAGCTTCCAAGACAGATATCTAGCAGATACGCAGTATTTT	CASSFQDRYLADTQYF
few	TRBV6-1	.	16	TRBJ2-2	TGTGCCAGCAGTGATCAGGACCCCGCGAACACCGGGGAGCTGTTTTTT	CASSDQDPANTGELFF